The 5 T cell receptor beta chains given below trace back to one sample, sequenced in a study of cytomegalovirus exposure and HLA in healthy donors. Use of 60 Vbeta and 13 Jbeta primers characterized the PCR. Assay: immunoSEQ multiplex PCR; the TCRdb copy retains only in-frame clones and omits some. Among about 160,000 clones listed, about four fifths were seen once. The sample comprised PBMCs. The origin of the receptors is a girl aged 5-17 years in good health and CMV-seropositive.

This clone was observed a handful of times. Other DNA sequences in the sample encode the same CDR3. This chain connects TRBV6-1 to TRBJ2-7; no clear D gene. Looked up from germline, CDR1 is MNHNS and CDR2 is SASEGT. V was trimmed by 0 bases and J by 0 bases, leaving 6 bases between them. The CDR3 has 14 amino acids. The CDR3 nucleotides are TGTGCCAGCAGTGAAGCGGAGAGCTCCTACGAGCAGTACTTC. Translating gives CASSEAESSYEQYF.

This chain connects TRBV29-1 to TRBJ1-3; D uncertain. Per germline, CDR1 SQVTM and CDR2 ANQGSEA. The CDR3 covers 13 residues. V lost 1 base to trimming and J lost 0 bases, with 4 bases between them. The CDR3: CSVEATSGNTIYF. CDR3 in DNA: TGCAGCGTTGAAGCTACCTCTGGAAACACCATATATTTT.

J is TRBJ1-3 and V is TRBV6-5; D possibly corresponds to TRBD1 (6 bases). This CDR3 comprises 15 residues. Trimming left V 4 bases short and J 4 bases short, with 14 bases between. Germline V gene lookup returns CDR1 MNHEY and CDR2 SVGAGI. The CDR3 DNA reads as TGTGCCAGCAGTTCATCGCAGGGGCCAGGAAACACCATATATTTT. Translating gives CASSSSQGPGNTIYF.

This chain links TRBV7-9 with TRBJ1-1; TRBD1 aligns across 8 bases. The junction had 4 bases not matched to a gene; V was cut back by 3 bases and J by 1 base. Germline V gene lookup returns CDR1 SEHNR and CDR2 FQNEAQ (reference sequence). This CDR3 comprises 15 residues. The CDR3 DNA reads as TGTGCCAGCAGCTTGGGCAGGGGGCAGAACACTGAAGCTTTCTTT. Amino acid sequence: CASSLGRGQNTEAFF.

This clone was seen a few times. The chain carries TRBV5-6 and TRBJ2-7; TRBD1 is a possible D gene (6 bases). Trimming left V 0 bases short and J 6 bases short, with 7 bases between. Germline lookup yields CDR1 SGHDT and CDR2 YYEEEE. CDR3 length: 12 amino acids. The CDR3 DNA follows: TGTGCCAGCAGCTTGGGGGGGCGCGAGCAGTACTTC. Its translation is CASSLGGREQYF.